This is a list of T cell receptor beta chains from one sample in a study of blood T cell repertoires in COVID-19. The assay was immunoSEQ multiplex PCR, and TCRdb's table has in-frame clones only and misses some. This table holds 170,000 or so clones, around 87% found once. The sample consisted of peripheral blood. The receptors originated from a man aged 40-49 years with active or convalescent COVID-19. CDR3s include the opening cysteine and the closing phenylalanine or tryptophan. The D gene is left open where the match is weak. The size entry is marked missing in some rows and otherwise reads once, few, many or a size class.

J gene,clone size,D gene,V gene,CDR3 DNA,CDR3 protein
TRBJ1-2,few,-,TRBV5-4,TGTGCCAGCAGTTCAACAGGGTTAGATGGCTACACCTTC,CASSSTGLDGYTF
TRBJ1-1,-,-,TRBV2,TGTGCCAGCAAAGGGGGGGGGACTGAAGCTTTCTTT,CASKGGGTEAFF
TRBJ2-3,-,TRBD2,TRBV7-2,TGTGCCAGCAGCTTAACGCTAGCGGGGGCTGATACGCAGTATTTT,CASSLTLAGADTQYF
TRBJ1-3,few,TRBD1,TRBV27,TGTGCCAGCAGTTGGACAGGGGACTCTGGAAACACCATATATTTT,CASSWTGDSGNTIYF
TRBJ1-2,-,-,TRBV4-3,TGCGCCAGCAGCCAAGTTGAGGGGGATGGCTACACCTTC,CASSQVEGDGYTF
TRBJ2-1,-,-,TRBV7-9,TGTGCCAGCAGCCAAGGACAGTACAATGAGCAGTTCTTC,CASSQGQYNEQFF
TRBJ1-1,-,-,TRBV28,TGTGCCAGCAGTTTATTTGGGACACCAAACACTGAAGCTTTCTTT,CASSLFGTPNTEAFF
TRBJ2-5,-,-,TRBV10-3,TGTGCCACCGGCAGAACGACAGGCTATGATAGAGAGACCCAGTACTTC,CATGRTTGYDRETQYF
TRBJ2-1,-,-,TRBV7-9,TGTGCCAGCAGCTTGCTACAGGGAGATGAGCAGTTCTTC,CASSLLQGDEQFF
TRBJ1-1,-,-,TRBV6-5,TGTGCCAGCAGTTACAAGGCGGGTCCTGAAGCTTTCTTT,CASSYKAGPEAFF
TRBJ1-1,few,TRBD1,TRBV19,TGTGCCAGTAGTATCTCCGGGACAGGGCACACTGAAGCTTTCTTT,CASSISGTGHTEAFF
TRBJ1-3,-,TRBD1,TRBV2,TGTGCCATCCCCAGGGGGCCCGGAAACACCATATATTTT,CAIPRGPGNTIYF
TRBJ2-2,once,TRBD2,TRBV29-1,TGCAGCGGGGGGACTATGTTCGGGGAGCTGTTTTTT,CSGGTMFGELFF
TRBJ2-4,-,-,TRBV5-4,TGTGCCAGCAGCGGCCAGGCCAGGGGCGAAAACATTCAGTACTTC,CASSGQARGENIQYF
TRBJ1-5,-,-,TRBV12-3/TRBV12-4,TGTGCCAGCAGCAAGCTGAGCAATCAGCCCCAGCATTTT,CASSKLSNQPQHF
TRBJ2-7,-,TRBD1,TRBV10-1,TGCGCCAGGGCCTGCACAGGGGTAGAGGACAACGAGCAGTACTTC,CARACTGVEDNEQYF
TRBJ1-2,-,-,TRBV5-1,TGCGCATCCCGTTCAACAGGGTCTACTAACTATGGCTACACCTTC,CASRSTGSTNYGYTF